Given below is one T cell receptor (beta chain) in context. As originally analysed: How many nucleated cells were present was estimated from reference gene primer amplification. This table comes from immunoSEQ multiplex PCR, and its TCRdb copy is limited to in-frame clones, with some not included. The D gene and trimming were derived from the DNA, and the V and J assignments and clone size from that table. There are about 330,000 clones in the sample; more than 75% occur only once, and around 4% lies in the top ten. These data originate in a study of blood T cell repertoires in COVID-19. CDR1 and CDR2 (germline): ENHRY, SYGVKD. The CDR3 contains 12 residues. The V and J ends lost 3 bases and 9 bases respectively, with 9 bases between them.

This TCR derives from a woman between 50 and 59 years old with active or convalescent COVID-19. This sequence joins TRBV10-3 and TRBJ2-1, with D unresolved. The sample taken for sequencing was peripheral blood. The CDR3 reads CAISDLEREQFF. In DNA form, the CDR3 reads TGTGCCATCAGTGATCTCGAGCGTGAGCAGTTCTTC.